The subject of this entry is one T cell receptor (beta chain). What it binds is not known. Eligible hyperthyroidism cases comprised new diagnoses of under 2 months' duration in individuals aged 18 to 65. In this cohort, patients with other autoimmune diseases, uncontrolled infections, pregnancy or lactation were excluded. Researchers took RNA transcripts and amplified TCR beta CDR3 regions from them. HTBI-primed first-round RT-PCR preceded second-round multiplex PCR. TCRdb reprocessed the multiplex PCR reads with MiXCR, giving one entry per CDR3 protein. The table shows 680,000 or so distinct CDR3 sequences, with over 20% occurring only once. The trim removed 3 bases at V and 2 bases at J, leaving 5 bases unmatched. This CDR3 has 15 residues. CDR1 and CDR2 from the germline V gene are GTSNPN and SVGIG (reference sequence). This entry comes from a study of Graves' ophthalmopathy and Graves' hyperthyroidism. Study information: Prior to any treatment, peripheral blood was collected at the time of initial diagnosis.

General study results and limits: The model's prediction of ophthalmopathy progression had about 70% sensitivity and around 72% specificity.

The receptor comes from a woman aged 18-29 years with stable Graves' hyperthyroidism. Some clones in this sample may be carry-over from other donors' samples. The chain uses TRBV30 and TRBJ2-5; 11 bases map to TRBD1. Material: peripheral blood. The CDR3 DNA reads TGTGCCTGGAGCTCCGGGACAGGGGGACAAGAGACCCAGTACTTC. Translating gives CAWSSGTGGQETQYF.